These 17 T cell receptor beta chains share one sample of origin, sequenced in a study of breast tumors, draining lymph nodes, adjacent tissues. TCRdb passed the multiplex PCR reads through MiXCR, listing each CDR3 protein once. Among about 15,000 distinct CDR3 sequences listed, around 50% were seen once. Sequenced sample: tumor-adjacent breast tissue. These receptors were obtained from a female donor with breast cancer. Some clones in this sample may be carry-over from other donors' samples.

This sequence joins TRBV6-4 and TRBJ2-5; TRBD1 might be the D (6 bases). Germline lookup yields CDR1 MRHNA and CDR2 SNTAGT. The CDR3 has 14 residues. V lost 5 bases, J lost 3 bases, and 13 bases lay in between. CDR3 in DNA: TGTGCCAGCAGTCCGCGGGCAGGGGAAGAGACCCAGTACTTC. Translation: CASSPRAGEETQYF.

In this sample, this clonotype turned up once. The chain has TRBV7-9 and TRBJ1-2, with TRBD1 as a possible D gene (5 bases). Looked up from germline, CDR1 is SEHNR and CDR2 is FQNEAQ (reference sequence). The CDR3 runs to 14 residues. V lost 7 bases and J lost 2, with 14 bases in between. The CDR3 region has the DNA TGTGCCAGCAACAAAGAGGCAGGGAACTATGGCTACACCTTC. Protein product: CASNKEAGNYGYTF.

The J gene is TRBJ1-4, the V gene TRBV7-2; no firm D call. Germline lookup yields CDR1 SGHTA and CDR2 FQGNSA. This CDR3 region has 16 residues. Trimming took 0 bases from V and 8 from J, leaving 16 bases between them. CDR3 amino acids: CASSLAPGPSKEKLFF. As DNA, the CDR3 is TGTGCCAGCAGCTTAGCTCCGGGCCCTTCGAAGGAAAAACTGTTTTTT.

This clonotype was picked up many times. The chain couples TRBV9 to TRBJ2-7; 14 bases align to TRBD2. The V and J ends lost 3 bases and 3 bases, in that order; junction bases with no gene match: 5. Per the germline V gene, CDR1 is SGDLS and CDR2 is YYNGEE. The CDR3 contains 16 residues. Here the CDR3 reads CASSAKGTSGSYEQYF. For the CDR3, the DNA is TGTGCCAGCAGCGCTAAAGGGACTAGCGGGAGCTACGAGCAGTACTTC.

The chain recombines TRBV5-1 with TRBJ2-2; tentative D call: TRBD1 (6 bases). V lost 3 bases, J lost 9 bases, and 9 bases lay in between. Germline CDR1 and CDR2: SGHRS and YFSETQ. The CDR3 totals 12 residues. In DNA form, the CDR3 reads TGCGCCAGCAGCTCCGGGGACAGGGAGCTGTTTTTT. It translates to CASSSGDRELFF.

The genes are TRBV5-5 and TRBJ2-7; 9 bases fit TRBD1. J lost 0 bases, V lost 2 bases, and 12 bases had no gene match. Germline V gene lookup returns CDR1 SGHKS and CDR2 YYEKEE (reference sequence). The CDR3 loop spans 18 amino acids. The CDR3 bases are TGTGCCAGCAGCTTTTCTGCCGGGACAGGGAAATTCTCCTACGAGCAGTACTTC. Translating it yields CASSFSAGTGKFSYEQYF.

The V and J genes are TRBV20-1 and TRBJ1-5; D is unclear. Germline V gene sequence: CDR1 DFQATT, CDR2 SNEGSKA (reference sequence). V lost 7 bases and J 5 bases, leaving 6 bases between the germline ends. CDR3 length: 10 residues. In DNA form, the CDR3 reads TGCAGTGGTGTAGATCAGCCCCAGCATTTT. Translated, it gives CSGVDQPQHF.

Ten or more counts support this clonotype. The chain combines TRBV9 with TRBJ2-3; 10 nucleotides align to TRBD2. J was trimmed by 1 base and V by 3 bases; bases with no gene match: 2. There are 15 residues in the CDR3. Germline CDR1 is SGDLS and CDR2 is YYNGEE. The CDR3 nucleotides are TGTGCCAGCAGCGGTGGGACTAGCGGCACAGATACGCAGTATTTT. Translated, it gives CASSGGTSGTDTQYF.

The chain uses TRBV11-2 and TRBJ1-4; 9 nucleotides align to TRBD1. The CDR3 consists of 14 residues. From germline, CDR1 is SGHAT and CDR2 FQNNGV. V shed 6 bases, J shed 8 bases, and the junction held 7 bases outside the gene matches. CDR3 sequence (DNA): TGTGCCAGCAGTCGCGGGACAGGGCTCGAAAAACTGTTTTTT. Amino acid sequence: CASSRGTGLEKLFF.

This clonotype was observed many times. The chain is built from TRBV24-1 and TRBJ1-1; no firm D call. Trimming left V 0 bases short and J 7 bases short, with 8 bases between. CDR1 and CDR2 (germline): KGHDR, SFDVKD. The CDR3 has 13 residues. CDR3 in amino acids: CATSDLSSSEAFF. DNA for the CDR3: TGTGCCACCAGTGATTTGTCGTCCAGTGAAGCTTTCTTT.

At least ten counts were recorded for this clonotype. For the CDR3, the DNA is TGTGCCAGCAGTCCGACAGGGGAACAAGCTTTCTTT. Encoded protein: CASSPTGEQAFF. The chain uses TRBV6-6 and TRBJ1-1; 8 nucleotides line up with TRBD1. The trim removed 5 bases at V and 9 bases at J, leaving 5 bases unmatched. The CDR3 sequence is 12 residues long. Germline-derived CDR1 and CDR2 are MNHNY and SVGAGI (reference sequence).

A few counts support this clonotype. The chain couples TRBV15 to TRBJ2-3, with D tentatively TRBD1 (5 bases). The CDR3 totals 16 residues. Germline lookup yields CDR1 LNHNV and CDR2 YYDKDF (reference sequence). Trimming cost V 3 bases and J 3 bases, with 16 bases left between them. CDR3 DNA sequence: TGTGCCACCAGCAGCTTCCTGGGGCACCAGACAGATACGCAGTATTTT. Translated: CATSSFLGHQTDTQYF. Full variable domain (missing parts from reference TRBV15 and TRBJ2-3): DAMVIQNPRYQVTQFGKPVTLSCSQTLNHNVMYWYQQKSSQAPKLLFHYYDKDFNNEADTPDNFQSRRPNTSFCFLDIRSPGLGDTAMYLCATSSFLGHQTDTQYFGPGTRLTVL.

For this clonotype: This may be a read error: a much more frequent sequence differs by one nucleotide. This CDR3 fails to terminate in the conserved phenylalanine or tryptophan, so it likely reflects a read error. V usage is TRBV7-9 and J usage is TRBJ1-1; D is unresolved. The V and J ends lost 2 bases and 3 bases respectively, with 7 bases between them. The germline CDR1 and CDR2 sequences are SEHNR and FQNEAQ (reference sequence). CDR3 length: 13 amino acids. The CDR3 sequence: CASSLQRDTEAFL. The CDR3 nucleotides read TGTGCCAGCAGCTTACAGAGGGACACTGAAGCTTTCCTT.

The J gene is TRBJ2-7, the V gene TRBV7-9; 7 bases are shared with TRBD2. CDR3 size: 15 residues. Unmatched junction bases numbered 13, after V lost 5 bases and J lost 6 bases. CDR1 is SEHNR and CDR2 is FQNEAQ in the germline V gene (reference sequence). The CDR3: CASSNRHLGEGEQYF. Written as DNA, the CDR3 is TGTGCCAGCAGCAATCGACACCTCGGGGAGGGCGAGCAGTACTTC. Complete variable domain (other parts from reference TRBV7-9 and TRBJ2-7): DTGVSQNPRHKITKRGQNVTFRCDPISEHNRLYWYRQTLGQGPEFLTYFQNEAQLEKSRLLSDRFSAERPKGSFSTLEIQRTEQGDSAMYLCASSNRHLGEGEQYFGPGTRLTVT.

DNA of the CDR3: TGTGCCAGCAGTCACAACACAGGAAGGCACTATGGCTACACCTTC. Its translation is CASSHNTGRHYGYTF. This chain uses TRBV6-2 or TRBV6-3 with TRBJ1-2; a weak D match, TRBD1 (5 bases). The V gene lost 5 bases and the J gene lost 3 bases, with 16 bases spanning the gap. CDR3 length: 15 residues. The germline V gene encodes CDR1 MNHEY and CDR2 SVGEGT.

Details on this clonotype: Mismatch with germline at one junction end may stem from a read error. The rearrangement uses TRBV12-3 or TRBV12-4 and TRBJ1-2; D possibly corresponds to TRBD1 (5 bases). The CDR3 covers 14 residues. CDR3 sequence: CASSLGEGMHGYTF. The CDR3 DNA follows: TGTGCTAGCAGTTTGGGGGAGGGGATGCATGGCTACACCTTC.

This clonotype occurred many times. A much larger clonotype is one base distant, so this may be a read error. This CDR3 fails to terminate in the conserved phenylalanine or tryptophan, so it likely reflects a read error. The rearrangement uses TRBV14 and TRBJ2-1; D not resolved. Germline V lookup: CDR1 SGHDN, CDR2 FVKESK. Trimming cost V 1 base and J 4 bases, with 5 bases left between them. CDR3 size: 13 residues. In DNA form, the CDR3 reads TGTGCCAGCAGCCAAGGGAATTACAATGAGCAGTTCTCC. Translating gives CASSQGNYNEQFS.